This TCR beta chain was captured by sequencing in a study of cytomegalovirus exposure and HLA in healthy donors. The CDR3 is 15 residues long. Trimming took 3 bases from V and 4 from J; bases not matched to a gene: 7. Per germline, CDR1 SGHRS and CDR2 YFSETQ. Data came from immunoSEQ multiplex PCR; TCRdb stores just in-frame clones and leaves some out. The sample yields roughly 230,000 clones, 90% seen once. A remark on this clone: Its specificity is unknown.

Findings and caveats of the study: Accounts indicate the classifier identified cytomegalovirus status with strong specificity and sensitivity. Rare TCR sequences dominated, though some public TCRs recurred in many donors.

The V gene is TRBV5-1, the J gene TRBJ1-2; 9 nucleotides align to TRBD1. The source of this sequence is a woman in her twenties or thirties in good health and CMV-seronegative. Material for sequencing was PBMCs. The DNA of the CDR3 is TGCGCCAGCAGCTGGGGGACAGGGAGGACCTATGGCTACACCTTC. Translating it yields CASSWGTGRTYGYTF. Full variable domain (rest looked up from reference TRBV5-1 and TRBJ1-2): KAGVTQTPRYLIKTRGQQVTLSCSPISGHRSVSWYQQTPGQGLQFLFEYFSETQRNKGNFPGRFSGRQFSNSRSEMNVSTLELGDSALYLCASSWGTGRTYGYTFGSGTRLTVV.